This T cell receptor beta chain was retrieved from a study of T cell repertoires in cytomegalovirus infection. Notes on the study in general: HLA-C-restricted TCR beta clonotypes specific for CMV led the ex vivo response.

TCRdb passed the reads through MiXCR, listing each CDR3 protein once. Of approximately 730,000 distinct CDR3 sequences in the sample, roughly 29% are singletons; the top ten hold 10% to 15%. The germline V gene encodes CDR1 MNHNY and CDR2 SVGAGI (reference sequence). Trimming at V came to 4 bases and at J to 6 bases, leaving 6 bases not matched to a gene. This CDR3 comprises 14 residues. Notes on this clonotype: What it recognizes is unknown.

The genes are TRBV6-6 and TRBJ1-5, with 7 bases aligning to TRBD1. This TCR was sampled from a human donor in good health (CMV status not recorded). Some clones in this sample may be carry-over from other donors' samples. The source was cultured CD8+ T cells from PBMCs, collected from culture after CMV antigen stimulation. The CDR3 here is CASSSTGETQPQHF. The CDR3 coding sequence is TGTGCCAGCAGTTCCACAGGGGAAACTCAGCCCCAGCATTTT.